This TCR beta chain emerged from a study of blood T cell repertoires in COVID-19. Study-wide context: COVID-19 samples collected from the United States, Italy and Spain covered acute and convalescent phases. Nucleic acid was either cDNA or gDNA, and it came from T cells, B-cell-depleted T cells, or PBMCs.

After removal of 5 bases from V and 3 bases from J, the junction contained 4 bases not matched to a gene. Germline CDR1 and CDR2: MNHEY and SMNVEV (reference sequence). The CDR3 has 15 amino acids. As handled by the study authors: Reference gene primers were amplified, and this amplification served to estimate nucleated cell counts. The method was immunoSEQ multiplex PCR; TCRdb's version includes in-frame clones alone and lacks a portion of them. The DNA gave D and trimming, while V, J and clone size come from that table. The top ten clones hold less than 4.5% of a sample with 55,000 to 65,000 clones, 70% to 85% of them seen once.

The rearrangement links TRBV27 to TRBJ2-1; 10 nucleotides agree with TRBD1. The sequencing input was peripheral blood. This clonotype originated in a man aged 55 to 69 with acute or convalescent COVID-19. CDR3 region: CASSPGTGDYNEQFF. CDR3 nucleotides: TGTGCCAGCAGTCCCGGGACAGGGGACTACAATGAGCAGTTCTTC.